This T cell receptor (beta chain) emerged from a study of T-cell reconstitution after alpha-beta-depleted transplantation in children. The study's findings and limits: Roughly two months post-transplant, alpha-beta T cells reportedly originated from several hundred graft clones that had expanded. In some patients, recipient T cells and intrathymic progenitors surviving conditioning explained high day-60 diversity. T cells produced anew were the main source of T-cell counts and diversity one year after transplant.

This clonotype was seen a few times. What it recognizes is unknown. Unique molecular identifiers tagged the TCRbeta library. One entry per CDR3 protein, called by TCRdb with MiXCR from the PCR reads. Of about 610,000 distinct CDR3 sequences in the sample, around 27% were seen once. The V and J ends lost 3 bases and 4 bases respectively, with 13 bases between them. The CDR3 runs to 14 residues. Germline loops: CDR1 DFQATT, CDR2 SNEGSKA (reference sequence). This clonotype was obtained from a boy under two years old with Wiskott-Aldrich syndrome, due to receive a stem cell transplant. The starting material was PBMCs, obtained before TCRalphabeta/CD19-depleted stem cell transplant. This chain connects TRBV20-1 to TRBJ2-1; D might be TRBD2 (6 bases). In nucleotides, the CDR3 is TGCAGTGCTAGCCGCGGGGTGGGATACAATGAGCAGTTCTTC. It translates to CSASRGVGYNEQFF.